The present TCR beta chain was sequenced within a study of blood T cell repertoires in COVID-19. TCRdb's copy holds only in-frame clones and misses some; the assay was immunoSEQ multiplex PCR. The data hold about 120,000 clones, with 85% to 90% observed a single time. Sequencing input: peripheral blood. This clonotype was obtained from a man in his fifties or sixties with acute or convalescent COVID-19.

CDR3 protein: CASSVATVAATDTQYF. The CDR3 DNA reads as TGTGCCAGCAGCGTAGCTACTGTAGCGGCCACAGATACGCAGTATTTT. The chain employs TRBV9 and TRBJ2-3; the D gene is possibly TRBD2 (6 bases). This CDR3 is 16 amino acids long. From germline, CDR1 is SGDLS and CDR2 YYNGEE. Trimming took off 0 bases at V and 2 bases at J, with 13 bases between the two ends.